One sample yielded the 6 T cell receptor beta chains listed below, sequenced in a study of T cell responses to AZD1222 COVID-19 vaccine (dated by TCRdb to about 2021). Library construction relied on the immunoSEQ multiplex PCR assay. Drawn from immuneACCESS, this table holds only the in-frame rearrangements with V and J called that TCRdb kept. Clones are partly lost; checked studies trace under half to an unresolved V gene and leave the rest unexplained. The sample profile shows 60,000 to 80,000 clones; less than 90% of them were found once. Together, the top ten hold 15% to 20% of the sample. This sample's time point label indicates: baseline before first vaccination. The sequencing here drew on peripheral blood, taken on day 0 of AZD1222 vaccination. The origin of the receptors is an adult in good health.

The chain carries TRBV19 and TRBJ1-1; D is unclear. The CDR3 runs 13 residues. Trimming pared 7 bases from V and 2 bases from J, leaving 11 bases between. Germline V gives CDR1 LNHDA, CDR2 SQIVND (reference sequence). The CDR3 nucleotides read TGTGCCAGTACTACCTCACTTAACACTGAAGCTTTCTTT. Translating gives CASTTSLNTEAFF.

V gene TRBV27 combines with J gene TRBJ1-1, with D tentatively TRBD1 (5 bases). Looked up from germline, CDR1 is MNHEY and CDR2 is SMNVEV (reference sequence). V was cut by 4 bases and J by 0 bases, with 6 bases left in between. This CDR3 is 13 amino acids long. The CDR3 DNA follows: TGTGCCAGCAGTTGGGGCTTGAACACTGAAGCTTTCTTT. Residues: CASSWGLNTEAFF.

The rearrangement joins TRBV28 to TRBJ2-7; a possible D gene is TRBD1 (5 bases). The CDR3 covers 11 residues. Germline V gene data show CDR1 as MDHEN and CDR2 as SYDVKM. V lost 7 bases and J 3 bases, leaving 7 bases between the germline ends. DNA of the CDR3: TGTGCCAGCATAGGGGTCTACGAGCAGTACTTC. This encodes CASIGVYEQYF. Drawing the rest from reference TRBV28 and TRBJ2-7, the complete variable domain is DVKVTQSSRYLVKRTGEKVFLECVQDMDHENMFWYRQDPGLGLRLIYFSYDVKMKEKGDIPEGYSVSREKKERFSLILESASTNQTSMYLCASIGVYEQYFGPGTRLTVT.

The chain joins TRBV19 to TRBJ1-2, with 8 nucleotides matching TRBD1. The CDR3 sequence is 12 residues long. Germline V lookup: CDR1 LNHDA, CDR2 SQIVND (reference sequence). Trimming took 4 bases from V and 8 from J; bases not matched to a gene: 3. CDR3 residues: CASSNRDRGYTF. The CDR3 region has the DNA TGTGCCAGTAGTAACCGGGACAGGGGCTACACCTTC.

This chain joins TRBV7-9 and TRBJ1-6; tentative D call: TRBD1 (5 bases). Germline V lookup: CDR1 SEHNR, CDR2 FQNEAQ (reference sequence). The CDR3 is 16 amino acids. V shed 5 bases and J shed 0 bases, with 11 bases lying between them. DNA of the CDR3: TGTGCCAGCAGCCCCCCAGGGTCCTCCTATAATTCACCCCTCCACTTT. Translated: CASSPPGSSYNSPLHF.

The chain has TRBV19 and TRBJ1-6; TRBD1 might be the D (5 bases). Deletions cut 2 bases from V and 9 bases from J, with 5 bases between. Germline CDR1 and CDR2: LNHDA and SQIVND (reference sequence). The CDR3 is made up of 12 amino acids. The CDR3 region has the DNA TGTGCCAGTAGTATAAGGGGTTCACCCCTCCACTTT. This codes for CASSIRGSPLHF. Full variable domain (rest looked up from reference TRBV19 and TRBJ1-6): DGGITQSPKYLFRKEGQNVTLSCEQNLNHDAMYWYRQDPGQGLRLIYYSQIVNDFQKGDIAEGYSVSREKKESFPLTVTSAQKNPTAFYLCASSIRGSPLHFGNGTRLTVT.